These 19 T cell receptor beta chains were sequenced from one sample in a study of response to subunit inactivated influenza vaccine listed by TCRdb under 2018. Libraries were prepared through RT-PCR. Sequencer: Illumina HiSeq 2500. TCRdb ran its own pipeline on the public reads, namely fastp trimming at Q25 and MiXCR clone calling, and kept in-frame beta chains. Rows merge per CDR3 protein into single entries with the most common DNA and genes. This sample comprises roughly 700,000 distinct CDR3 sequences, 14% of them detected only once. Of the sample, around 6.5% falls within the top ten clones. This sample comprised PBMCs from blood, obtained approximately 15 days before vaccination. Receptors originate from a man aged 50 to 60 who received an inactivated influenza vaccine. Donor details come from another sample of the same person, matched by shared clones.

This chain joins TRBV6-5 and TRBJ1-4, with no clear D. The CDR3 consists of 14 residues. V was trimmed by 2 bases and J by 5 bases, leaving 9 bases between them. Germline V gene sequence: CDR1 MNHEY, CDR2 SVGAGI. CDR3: CASSYGQNNEKLFF. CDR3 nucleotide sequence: TGTGCCAGCAGTTACGGGCAGAACAATGAAAAACTGTTTTTT.

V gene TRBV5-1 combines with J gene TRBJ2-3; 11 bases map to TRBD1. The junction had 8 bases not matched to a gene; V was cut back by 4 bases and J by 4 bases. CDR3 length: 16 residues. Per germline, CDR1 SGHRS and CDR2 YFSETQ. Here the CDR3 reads CASSTGQGGDADTQYF. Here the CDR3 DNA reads TGCGCCAGCAGCACGGGACAGGGGGGAGACGCAGATACGCAGTATTTT.

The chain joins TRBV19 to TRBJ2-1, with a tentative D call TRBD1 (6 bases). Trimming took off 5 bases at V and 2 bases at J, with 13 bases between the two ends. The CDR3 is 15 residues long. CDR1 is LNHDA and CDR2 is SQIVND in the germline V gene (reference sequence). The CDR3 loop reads CASSSGHRTYNEQFF. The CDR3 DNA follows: TGTGCCAGTAGTTCGGGACACAGGACCTACAATGAGCAGTTCTTC.

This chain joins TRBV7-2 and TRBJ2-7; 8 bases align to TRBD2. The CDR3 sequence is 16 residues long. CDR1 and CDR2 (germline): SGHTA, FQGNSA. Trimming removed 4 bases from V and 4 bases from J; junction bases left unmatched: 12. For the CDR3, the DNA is TGTGCCAGCAGCTCAAGAGCGGGAGAAAGTCCGTACGAGCAGTACTTC. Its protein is CASSSRAGESPYEQYF.

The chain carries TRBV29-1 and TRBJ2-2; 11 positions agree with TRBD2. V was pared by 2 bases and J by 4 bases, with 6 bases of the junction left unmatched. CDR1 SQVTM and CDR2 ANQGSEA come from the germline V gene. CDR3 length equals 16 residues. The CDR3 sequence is CSVEKLAGVGTGELFF. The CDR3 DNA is TGCAGCGTTGAAAAACTAGCGGGAGTAGGCACCGGGGAGCTGTTTTTT.

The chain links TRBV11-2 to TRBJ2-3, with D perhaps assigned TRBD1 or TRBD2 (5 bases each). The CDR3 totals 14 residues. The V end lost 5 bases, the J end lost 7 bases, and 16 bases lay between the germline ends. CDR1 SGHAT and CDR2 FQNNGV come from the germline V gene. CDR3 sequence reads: CASSTGTDSHTQYF. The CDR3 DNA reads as TGTGCCAGCAGCACTGGGACCGACTCCCATACGCAGTATTTT.

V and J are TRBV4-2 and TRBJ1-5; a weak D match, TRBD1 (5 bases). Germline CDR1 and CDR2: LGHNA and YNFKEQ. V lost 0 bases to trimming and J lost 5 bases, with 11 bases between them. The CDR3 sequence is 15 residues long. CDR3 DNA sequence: TGTGCCAGCAGCCAAGAGGCGACAGTGGATCAGCCCCAGCATTTT. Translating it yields CASSQEATVDQPQHF.

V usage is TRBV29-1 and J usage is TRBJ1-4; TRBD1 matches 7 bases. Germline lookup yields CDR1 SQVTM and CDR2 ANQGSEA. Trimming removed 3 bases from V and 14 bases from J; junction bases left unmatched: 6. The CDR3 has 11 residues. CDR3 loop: CSVDRTGSLFF. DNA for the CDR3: TGCAGCGTTGACCGGACAGGCTCCCTGTTTTTT.

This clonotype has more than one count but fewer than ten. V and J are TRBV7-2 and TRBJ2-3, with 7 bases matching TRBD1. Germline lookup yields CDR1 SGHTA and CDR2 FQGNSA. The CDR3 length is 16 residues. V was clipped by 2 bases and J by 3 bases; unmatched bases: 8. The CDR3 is CASSLTRGIRTDTQYF. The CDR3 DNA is TGTGCCAGCAGCTTAACCAGGGGGATTCGAACAGATACGCAGTATTTT.

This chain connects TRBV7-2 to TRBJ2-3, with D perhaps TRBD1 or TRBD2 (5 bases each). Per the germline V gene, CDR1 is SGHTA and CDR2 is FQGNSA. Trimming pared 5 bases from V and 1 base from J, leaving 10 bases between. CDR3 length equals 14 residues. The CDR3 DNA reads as TGTGCCAGCAGCGACCCGGGGCGCACAGATACGCAGTATTTT. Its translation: CASSDPGRTDTQYF.

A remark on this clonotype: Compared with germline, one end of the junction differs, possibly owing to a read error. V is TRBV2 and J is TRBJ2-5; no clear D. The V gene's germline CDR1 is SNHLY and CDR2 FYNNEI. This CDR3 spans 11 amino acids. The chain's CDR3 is CTSSLKETQYF. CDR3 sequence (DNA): TGTACCAGCAGTTTAAAGGAGACCCAGTACTTC. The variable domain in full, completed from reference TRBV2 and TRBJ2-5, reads EPEVTQTPSHQVTQMGQEVILRCVPISNHLYFYWYRQILGQKVEFLVSFYNNEISEKSEIFDDQFSVERPDGSNFTLKIRSTKLEDSAMYFCTSSLKETQYFGPGTRLLVL.

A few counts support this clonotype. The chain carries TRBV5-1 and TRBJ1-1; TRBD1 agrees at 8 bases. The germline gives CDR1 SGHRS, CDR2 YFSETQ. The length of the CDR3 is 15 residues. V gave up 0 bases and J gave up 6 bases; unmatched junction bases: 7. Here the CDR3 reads CASSLGDRRIAEAFF. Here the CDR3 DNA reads TGCGCCAGCAGCTTGGGGGACAGGAGGATCGCTGAAGCTTTCTTT.

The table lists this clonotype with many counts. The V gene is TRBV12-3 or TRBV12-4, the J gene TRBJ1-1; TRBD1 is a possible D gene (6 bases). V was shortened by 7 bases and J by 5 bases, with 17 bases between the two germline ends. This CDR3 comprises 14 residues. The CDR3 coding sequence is TGTGCCAGCACTCTAGGCGGGGGCCCGACTGAAGCTTTCTTT. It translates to CASTLGGGPTEAFF.

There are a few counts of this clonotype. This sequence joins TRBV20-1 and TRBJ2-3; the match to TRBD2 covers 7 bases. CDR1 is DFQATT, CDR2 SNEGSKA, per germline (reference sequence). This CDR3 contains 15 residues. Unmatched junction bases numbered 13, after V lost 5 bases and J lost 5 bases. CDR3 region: CSAPPVRLAGDTQYF. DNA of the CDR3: TGCAGTGCTCCTCCCGTCAGACTAGCAGGAGATACGCAGTATTTT.

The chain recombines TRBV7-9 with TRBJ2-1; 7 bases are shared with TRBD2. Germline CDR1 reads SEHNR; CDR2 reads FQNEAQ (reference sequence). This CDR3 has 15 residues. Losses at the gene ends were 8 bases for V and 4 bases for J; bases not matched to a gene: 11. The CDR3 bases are TGTGCCAGCCCCATCCCGGGGGGAGGTTACAATGAGCAGTTCTTC. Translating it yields CASPIPGGGYNEQFF.

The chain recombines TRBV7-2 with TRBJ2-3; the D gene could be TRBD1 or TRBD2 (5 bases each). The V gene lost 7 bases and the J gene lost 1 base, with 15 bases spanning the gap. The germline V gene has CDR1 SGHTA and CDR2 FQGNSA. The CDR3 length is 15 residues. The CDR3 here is CASILGLGGTDTQYF. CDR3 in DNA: TGTGCCAGCATCCTCGGGTTGGGGGGCACAGATACGCAGTATTTT.

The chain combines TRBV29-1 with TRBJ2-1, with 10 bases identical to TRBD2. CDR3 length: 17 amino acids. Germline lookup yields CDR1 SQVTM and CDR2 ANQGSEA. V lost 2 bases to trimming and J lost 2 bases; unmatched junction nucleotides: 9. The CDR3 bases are TGCAGCGTTGAATCCACCCTCACTAGCGGGGCCTACAATGAGCAGTTCTTC. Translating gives CSVESTLTSGAYNEQFF.

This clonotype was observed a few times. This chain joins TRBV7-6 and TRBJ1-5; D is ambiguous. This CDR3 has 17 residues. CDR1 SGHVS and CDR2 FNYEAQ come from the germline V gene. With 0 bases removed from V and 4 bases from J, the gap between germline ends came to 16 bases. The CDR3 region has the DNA TGTGCCAGCAGCTTAGCGTTTGACGTAACGGGGAATCAGCCCCAGCATTTT. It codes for CASSLAFDVTGNQPQHF.

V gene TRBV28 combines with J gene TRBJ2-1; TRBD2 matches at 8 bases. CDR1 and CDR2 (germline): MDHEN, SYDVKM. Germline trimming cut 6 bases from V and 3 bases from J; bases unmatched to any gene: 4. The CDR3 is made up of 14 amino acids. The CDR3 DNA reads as TGTGCCAGCAGATTAGCGGGGCTCTACAATGAGCAGTTCTTC. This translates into CASRLAGLYNEQFF. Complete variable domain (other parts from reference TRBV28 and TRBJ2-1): DVKVTQSSRYLVKRTGEKVFLECVQDMDHENMFWYRQDPGLGLRLIYFSYDVKMKEKGDIPEGYSVSREKKERFSLILESASTNQTSMYLCASRLAGLYNEQFFGPGTRLTVL.